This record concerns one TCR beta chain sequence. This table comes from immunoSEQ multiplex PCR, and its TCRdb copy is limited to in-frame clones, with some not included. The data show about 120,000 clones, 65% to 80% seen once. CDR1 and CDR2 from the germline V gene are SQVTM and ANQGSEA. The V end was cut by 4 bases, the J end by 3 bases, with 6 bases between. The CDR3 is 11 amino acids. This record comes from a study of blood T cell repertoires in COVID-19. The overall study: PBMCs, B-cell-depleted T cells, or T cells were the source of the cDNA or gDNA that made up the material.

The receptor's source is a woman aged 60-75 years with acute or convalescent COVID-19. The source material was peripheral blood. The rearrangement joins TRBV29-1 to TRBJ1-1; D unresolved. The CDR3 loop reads CSVGRDTEAFF. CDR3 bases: TGCAGCGTTGGGAGGGACACTGAAGCTTTCTTT.